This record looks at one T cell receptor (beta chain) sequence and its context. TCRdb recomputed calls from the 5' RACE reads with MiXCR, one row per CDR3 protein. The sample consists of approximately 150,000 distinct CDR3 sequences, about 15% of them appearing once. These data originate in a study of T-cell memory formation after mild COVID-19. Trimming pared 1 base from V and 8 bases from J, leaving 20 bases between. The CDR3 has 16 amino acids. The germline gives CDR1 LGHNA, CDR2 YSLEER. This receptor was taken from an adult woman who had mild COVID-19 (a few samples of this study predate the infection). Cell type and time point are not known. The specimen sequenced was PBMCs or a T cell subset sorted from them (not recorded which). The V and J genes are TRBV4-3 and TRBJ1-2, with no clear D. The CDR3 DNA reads TGCGCCAGCAGCCAAGCCGCCGGATTGACCTATATGGGCTACACCTTC. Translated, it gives CASSQAAGLTYMGYTF.